These T cell receptor beta chains were read from a single sample in a study of technical replicates of blood from a few donors. Data came from immunoSEQ multiplex PCR; TCRdb stores just in-frame clones and leaves some out. The sample yields 80,000 or so clones, almost 99% seen once. Sequenced input: T cells isolated from PBMCs. Source of these receptors: a human donor in good health. CDR3s include the opening cysteine and the closing phenylalanine or tryptophan. D genes are given only for firm matches. Rows may omit the clone size; those that give it use once, few, many or a size class.

v_gene: TRBV5-1
abundance: NA
d_gene: NA
j_gene: TRBJ2-5
CDR3nt: TGCGCCAGCAGCTTGGGGTATTACCCCACAGCCTTACAAGAGACCCAGTACTTC
CDR3aa: CASSLGYYPTALQETQYF

v_gene: TRBV27
abundance: few
d_gene: NA
j_gene: TRBJ2-5
CDR3nt: TGTGCCAGCATAGATCAGGGGCAGACCCAGTACTTC
CDR3aa: CASIDQGQTQYF

v_gene: TRBV27
abundance: once
d_gene: NA
j_gene: TRBJ1-2
CDR3nt: TGTGCCAGCAGTTTATCGGGGCACGGCTACACCTTC
CDR3aa: CASSLSGHGYTF

v_gene: TRBV9
abundance: NA
d_gene: TRBD1
j_gene: TRBJ2-7
CDR3nt: TGTGCCAGCAGCGGGACAGGGACGTACGAGCAGTACTTC
CDR3aa: CASSGTGTYEQYF

v_gene: TRBV4-1
abundance: NA
d_gene: NA
j_gene: TRBJ2-3
CDR3nt: TGCGCCAGCAGCCACAACAGGGAAATAGGCGGGTCCACAGATACGCAGTATTTT
CDR3aa: CASSHNREIGGSTDTQYF

v_gene: TRBV18
abundance: NA
d_gene: TRBD1
j_gene: TRBJ2-2
CDR3nt: TGTGCCAGCTCACCTGGGACAGGGGGCACCGGGGAGCTGTTTTTT
CDR3aa: CASSPGTGGTGELFF

v_gene: TRBV4-1
abundance: NA
d_gene: TRBD1
j_gene: TRBJ2-7
CDR3nt: TGCGCCAGCAGCTCCGGACAGGGGGCATCCTACGAGCAGTACTTC
CDR3aa: CASSSGQGASYEQYF

v_gene: TRBV4-1
abundance: NA
d_gene: NA
j_gene: TRBJ1-5
CDR3nt: TGCGCCAGCAGCCAAGGACCAGGGTATCAGCCCCAGCATTTT
CDR3aa: CASSQGPGYQPQHF

v_gene: TRBV5-1
abundance: NA
d_gene: TRBD1
j_gene: TRBJ2-2
CDR3nt: TGCGCCAGCAGTGACAGGGGCGGGGACACCGGGGAGCTGTTTTTT
CDR3aa: CASSDRGGDTGELFF

v_gene: TRBV9
abundance: once
d_gene: TRBD2
j_gene: TRBJ2-7
CDR3nt: TGTGCCAGCAGCCTAGAAGCGGGAGGGACCGAGCAGTACTTC
CDR3aa: CASSLEAGGTEQYF

v_gene: TRBV5-6
abundance: NA
d_gene: TRBD1
j_gene: TRBJ1-1
CDR3nt: TGTGCCAGCAGCGAAACAGGGGGCACTGAAGCTTTCTTT
CDR3aa: CASSETGGTEAFF

v_gene: TRBV9
abundance: NA
d_gene: TRBD2
j_gene: TRBJ2-1
CDR3nt: TGTGCCAGCAGCCCTAGGAACGGGGGAGGGCTCAATGAGCAGTTCTTC
CDR3aa: CASSPRNGGGLNEQFF

v_gene: TRBV9
abundance: NA
d_gene: NA
j_gene: TRBJ2-1
CDR3nt: TGTGCCAGCAGCGTAGGACTGACCAATGAGCAGTTCTTC
CDR3aa: CASSVGLTNEQFF

v_gene: TRBV9
abundance: NA
d_gene: TRBD2
j_gene: TRBJ2-3
CDR3nt: TGTGCCAGCAGCGTAGGTGATGTAGCGGGCCCTTTCACAGATACGCAGTATTTT
CDR3aa: CASSVGDVAGPFTDTQYF

v_gene: TRBV27
abundance: NA
d_gene: NA
j_gene: TRBJ2-2
CDR3nt: TGTGCCAGCAGTCCTTCTACAGGCCAGAGTAACGGGGAGCTGTTTTTT
CDR3aa: CASSPSTGQSNGELFF

v_gene: TRBV10-3
abundance: NA
d_gene: NA
j_gene: TRBJ2-7
CDR3nt: TGTGCCATCAAAGAGGGAGGACCTACAACCTACGAGCAGTACTTC
CDR3aa: CAIKEGGPTTYEQYF

v_gene: TRBV4-1
abundance: NA
d_gene: TRBD1
j_gene: TRBJ2-3
CDR3nt: TGCGCCAGCAGCCCGTCCTCCGGGACAGGGGCAGATACGCAGTATTTT
CDR3aa: CASSPSSGTGADTQYF

v_gene: TRBV28
abundance: NA
d_gene: TRBD2
j_gene: TRBJ2-1
CDR3nt: TGTGCCAGCATTACCGGGACTAGCGGTTACAATGAGCAGTTCTTC
CDR3aa: CASITGTSGYNEQFF

v_gene: TRBV7-9
abundance: NA
d_gene: TRBD1
j_gene: TRBJ1-3
CDR3nt: TGTGCCAGCAGCATGCCGGGACAGGGAAACACCATATATTTT
CDR3aa: CASSMPGQGNTIYF

v_gene: TRBV4-3
abundance: NA
d_gene: NA
j_gene: TRBJ2-5
CDR3nt: TGCGCCAGCAGCGAGGTGGAGGGACAGAAAGAGACCCAGTACTTC
CDR3aa: CASSEVEGQKETQYF

v_gene: TRBV7-6
abundance: NA
d_gene: TRBD2
j_gene: TRBJ2-5
CDR3nt: TGTGCCAGCAGCTTGAATACAGCGGGAGGGGAAGAGACCCAGTACTTC
CDR3aa: CASSLNTAGGEETQYF

v_gene: TRBV25-1
abundance: NA
d_gene: TRBD2
j_gene: TRBJ2-2
CDR3nt: TGTGCCAGCACCAGAGTCCCTAGCGGAGCGGGCACCGGGGAGCTGTTTTTT
CDR3aa: CASTRVPSGAGTGELFF

v_gene: TRBV5-4
abundance: NA
d_gene: TRBD2
j_gene: TRBJ2-7
CDR3nt: TGTGCCAGCAGCGTGGGACTAGCGGAGGCCTACGAGCAGTACTTC
CDR3aa: CASSVGLAEAYEQYF

v_gene: TRBV28
abundance: NA
d_gene: TRBD1
j_gene: TRBJ2-7
CDR3nt: TGTGCCAGCAGTCCGCTGACAGGGGGCGTTAACGAGCAGTACTTC
CDR3aa: CASSPLTGGVNEQYF

v_gene: TRBV14
abundance: NA
d_gene: NA
j_gene: TRBJ2-1
CDR3nt: TGTGCCAGCAGCCAAGATCTTGCTGTACTCTCCTACAATGAGCAGTTCTTC
CDR3aa: CASSQDLAVLSYNEQFF

v_gene: TRBV11-2
abundance: NA
d_gene: NA
j_gene: TRBJ1-4
CDR3nt: TGTGCCAGCAGCTTGGGACAACAAGCAACTAATGAAAAACTGTTTTTT
CDR3aa: CASSLGQQATNEKLFF

v_gene: TRBV5-1
abundance: NA
d_gene: TRBD2
j_gene: TRBJ2-1
CDR3nt: TGCGCCAGCAGGGAAGGTGGACTAGTGGTCTACAATGAGCAGTTCTTC
CDR3aa: CASREGGLVVYNEQFF

v_gene: TRBV25-1
abundance: NA
d_gene: NA
j_gene: TRBJ2-2
CDR3nt: TGTGCCAGCAGTGTCCAGGTTTCGTCTGTCGGGGAGCTGTTTTTT
CDR3aa: CASSVQVSSVGELFF